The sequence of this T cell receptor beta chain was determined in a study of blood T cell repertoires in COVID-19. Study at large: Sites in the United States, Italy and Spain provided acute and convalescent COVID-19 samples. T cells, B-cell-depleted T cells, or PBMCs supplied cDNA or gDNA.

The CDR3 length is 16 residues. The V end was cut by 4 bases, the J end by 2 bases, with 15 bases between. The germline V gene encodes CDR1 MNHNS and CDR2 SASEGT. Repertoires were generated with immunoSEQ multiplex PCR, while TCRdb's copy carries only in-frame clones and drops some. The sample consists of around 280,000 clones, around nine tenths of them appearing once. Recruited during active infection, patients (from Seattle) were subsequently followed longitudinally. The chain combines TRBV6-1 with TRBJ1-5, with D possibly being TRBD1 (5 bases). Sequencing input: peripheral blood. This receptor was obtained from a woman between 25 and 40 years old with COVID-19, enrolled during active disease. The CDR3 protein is CASSGDFTKGNQPQHF. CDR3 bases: TGTGCCAGCAGTGGGGACTTTACAAAGGGCAATCAGCCCCAGCATTTT.